The present T cell receptor (beta chain) was sequenced within a study of T cell responses to AZD1222 COVID-19 vaccine. About this clone: Its antigen is unidentified.

The CDR3 consists of 14 residues. The ends were cut back, 3 bases at V and 11 bases at J, with 15 bases in the middle. Looked up from germline, CDR1 is SGHDT and CDR2 is YYEEEE. Study-wide findings and caveats: Clonal diversity may have been underestimated in mostly white British donors. The CD4 TCRs associated with vaccination extended across spike and predominated at 160-218 and 743-854. After two AZD1222 doses, spike-specific TCR breadth and depth rose versus day 0.

Repertoires were generated with immunoSEQ multiplex PCR, while TCRdb's copy carries only in-frame clones and drops some. The data contain about 67,000 clones, under 90% of them seen just once; the ten biggest clones take up about 6.1%. Second doses at about 4 or about 12 weeks were pooled. The chain uses TRBV5-6 and TRBJ1-6; maybe TRBD1 (5 bases). The material was peripheral blood, obtained 28 days after the second AZD1222 dose. This receptor was taken from an adult who received the AZD1222 COVID-19 vaccine. The CDR3 bases are TGTGCCAGCAGCTCGACAGATTTCGATGCACCCCTCCACTTT. Translating it yields CASSSTDFDAPLHF.